Listed here are 14 T cell receptor beta chains from one sample, sequenced in a study of T cell responses to AZD1222 COVID-19 vaccine. Libraries were prepared by immunoSEQ multiplex PCR; TCRdb keeps only in-frame clonotypes and omits some of them. The data show more than 150,000 clones, 80% to 95% seen once. The sample here was peripheral blood, taken 28 days after the second AZD1222 dose. These receptors all come from an adult who received the AZD1222 COVID-19 vaccine.

V is TRBV29-1 and J is TRBJ2-5, with unresolved D. The CDR3 totals 15 residues. Germline values: CDR1 SQVTM, CDR2 ANQGSEA. Trimming removed 3 bases at V and 0 bases at J, with 14 bases between. CDR3 loop: CSVDALRLYQETQYF. CDR3 DNA: TGCAGCGTTGACGCTCTGCGGTTGTACCAAGAGACCCAGTACTTC.

This clone was detected once. The chain recombines TRBV12-5 with TRBJ2-5; a possible D gene is TRBD2 (5 bases). The CDR3 contains 14 residues. The V and J ends lost 1 base and 4 bases respectively, with 10 bases between them. Germline values: CDR1 LGHNT, CDR2 FRNRAP. This chain's CDR3 is CASGLGSAGETQYF. The CDR3 DNA sequence: TGTGCTAGTGGTTTGGGTAGCGCGGGAGAGACCCAGTACTTC.

The chain employs TRBV6-5 and TRBJ2-7, with D possibly being TRBD2 (7 bases). The CDR3 sequence is 14 residues long. The ends were cut back, 6 bases at V and 2 bases at J, with 14 bases in the middle. Germline CDR1 is MNHEY and CDR2 is SVGAGI. The CDR3 protein is CASSGGEGAYEQYF. The CDR3 DNA reads TGTGCCAGCAGCGGCGGGGAGGGGGCCTACGAGCAGTACTTC.

The rearrangement joins TRBV30 to TRBJ1-1; TRBD1 might be the D (6 bases). The ends were cut back, 5 bases at V and 4 bases at J, with 17 bases in the middle. The length of the CDR3 is 14 residues. Germline V gene lookup returns CDR1 GTSNPN and CDR2 SVGIG (reference sequence). The CDR3 protein is CAWGWGGGGTEAFF. For the CDR3, the DNA is TGTGCCTGGGGATGGGGGGGCGGAGGCACTGAAGCTTTCTTT.

The chain has TRBV11-2 and TRBJ1-1, with D tentatively TRBD1 (5 bases). The CDR3 is 18 residues long. CDR1 and CDR2 from the germline V gene are SGHAT and FQNNGV. V was trimmed by 4 bases and J by 1 base, leaving 22 bases between them. CDR3 sequence (DNA): TGTGCCAGCAGCTCACTATGGGACTTTCCCCCAGGGAACACTGAAGCTTTCTTT. It translates to CASSSLWDFPPGNTEAFF.

V usage is TRBV5-1 and J usage is TRBJ2-2; TRBD2 matches at 10 bases. Germline V lookup: CDR1 SGHRS, CDR2 YFSETQ. The CDR3 has 16 amino acids. Unmatched junction bases numbered 1, after V lost 1 base and J lost 1 base. The CDR3, as DNA: TGCGCCAGCAGCTTGTTAGCGGGAGGGAACACCGGGGAGCTGTTTTTT. Protein product: CASSLLAGGNTGELFF.

The chain combines TRBV3-1 (or the pseudogene TRBV3-2) with TRBJ2-1; possibly TRBD1 for D (6 bases). The CDR3 covers 14 residues. Between the trimmed V and J ends, which lost 4 bases and 6 bases, there was a span of 13 bases. CDR1 and CDR2 (germline): LGHDT, YNNKEL (reference sequence). CDR3 DNA sequence: TGTGCCAGCAGCCTCCGGACAGTATCCAATGAGCAGTTCTTC. This sequence encodes CASSLRTVSNEQFF.

The chain combines TRBV5-5 with TRBJ1-3; 7 nucleotides align to TRBD1. Germline CDR1 reads SGHKS; CDR2 reads YYEKEE (reference sequence). The length of the CDR3 is 17 residues. The trim removed 2 bases at V and 0 bases at J, leaving 8 bases unmatched. The CDR3 DNA is TGTGCCAGCAGCTTAACGAGACAGGGTTTCTCTGGAAACACCATATATTTT. Translating it yields CASSLTRQGFSGNTIYF.

This chain uses TRBV9 with TRBJ1-1; 8 positions match TRBD1. This CDR3 is 18 amino acids long. Germline CDR1 reads SGDLS; CDR2 reads YYNGEE. Unmatched junction bases numbered 19, after V lost 3 bases and J lost 6 bases. The chain's CDR3 is CASSGRDGTGPRWAEAFF. The CDR3 region has the DNA TGTGCCAGCAGCGGCCGAGACGGGACAGGACCCCGCTGGGCTGAAGCTTTCTTT.

CDR3 DNA: TGTGCCACGGGACTAGCGGGCACAGATACGCAGTATTTT. It is translated as CATGLAGTDTQYF. This chain connects TRBV15 to TRBJ2-3, with TRBD2 matching over 11 bases. Germline V gives CDR1 LNHNV, CDR2 YYDKDF (reference sequence). V dropped 9 bases and J dropped 1; count of bases not matched to a gene: 0. The CDR3 has 13 residues.

The chain carries TRBV28 and TRBJ1-4; TRBD1 is a possible D gene (6 bases). The CDR3 extends over 16 amino acids. Looked up from germline, CDR1 is MDHEN and CDR2 is SYDVKM. Trimming pared 10 bases from V and 8 bases from J, leaving 26 bases between. The CDR3 protein is CATTQGRGNWIEKLFF. The CDR3 DNA follows: TGTGCCACCACTCAGGGGCGCGGGAATTGGATAGAAAAACTGTTTTTT.

The chain's CDR3 is CASSRGQLTDTQYF. The CDR3 bases are TGTGCCAGCTCACGGGGACAGCTCACAGATACGCAGTATTTT. This rearrangement joins TRBV18 to TRBJ2-3, with 7 bases identical to TRBD1. Germline V gene data show CDR1 as KGHSH and CDR2 as LQKENI. V trimming: 4 bases; J trimming: 2 bases; junction bases outside the gene matches: 3. This CDR3 comprises 14 residues.

This chain uses TRBV4-1 with TRBJ2-1; D not resolved. The germline V gene encodes CDR1 MGHRA and CDR2 YSYEKL. The V and J ends lost 0 bases and 10 bases respectively, with 10 bases between them. This CDR3 is built from 13 residues. CDR3 nucleotide sequence: TGCGCCAGCAGCCAAGACCTGACTGGGGAGCAGTTCTTC. This codes for CASSQDLTGEQFF.

This chain uses TRBV27 with TRBJ1-6, with a possible D match to TRBD1 (6 bases). Germline-derived CDR1 and CDR2 are MNHEY and SMNVEV (reference sequence). The CDR3 runs to 15 residues. V was shortened by 1 base and J by 10 bases, with 14 bases between the two germline ends. This CDR3 reads CASSLWPGGDSPLHF. CDR3 bases: TGTGCCAGCAGTTTATGGCCCGGGGGCGACTCACCCCTCCACTTT.